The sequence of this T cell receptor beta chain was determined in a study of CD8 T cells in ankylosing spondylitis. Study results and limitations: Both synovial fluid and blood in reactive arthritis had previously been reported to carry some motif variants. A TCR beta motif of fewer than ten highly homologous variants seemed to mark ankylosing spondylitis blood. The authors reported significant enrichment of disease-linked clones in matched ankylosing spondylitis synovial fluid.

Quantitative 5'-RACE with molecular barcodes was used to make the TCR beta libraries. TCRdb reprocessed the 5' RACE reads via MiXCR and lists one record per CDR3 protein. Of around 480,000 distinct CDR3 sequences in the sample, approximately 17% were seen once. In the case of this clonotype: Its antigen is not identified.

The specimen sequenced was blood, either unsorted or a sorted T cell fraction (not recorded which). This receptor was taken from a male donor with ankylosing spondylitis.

CDR3 protein: CASSLDSGGPGELFF. Written as DNA, the CDR3 is TGCGCCAGCAGCTTGGATAGCGGGGGGCCCGGGGAGCTGTTTTTT. The chain uses TRBV5-1 and TRBJ2-2; TRBD2 aligns across 10 bases. With 0 bases clipped from V and 6 bases from J, the junction kept 2 bases outside the gene matches. CDR1 SGHRS and CDR2 YFSETQ come from the germline V gene. The length of the CDR3 is 15 residues.